The clone carrying this T cell receptor (beta chain) came up a few times. The germline V and J ends were trimmed by 5 bases and 3 bases, with 17 bases remaining between them. CDR3 length: 15 residues. Germline-derived CDR1 and CDR2 are SEHNR and FQNEAQ (reference sequence). This entry is derived from a study of spatial heterogeneity in lung cancer. MiXCR was run by TCRdb on the 5' RACE reads, yielding one entry per CDR3 protein. The sample carries about 16,000 distinct CDR3 sequences, just under 6.5% recorded once. The time point denotes: blood at routine non-recurrence follow-up after resection. No cell sorting; template was whole RNA from tumor, lung tissue or PBMC.

The sample here was PBMCs, taken at follow-up. J is TRBJ2-7 and V is TRBV7-9; the D gene is possibly TRBD2 (6 bases). The TCR was taken from a male donor with early-stage non-small cell lung cancer. The CDR3 DNA sequence: TGTGCCAGCAGCCCGGGGTGGGGCGGGAACTACGAGCAGTACTTC. As protein: CASSPGWGGNYEQYF. Full variable domain (remainder filled in from reference TRBV7-9 and TRBJ2-7): DTGVSQNPRHKITKRGQNVTFRCDPISEHNRLYWYRQTLGQGPEFLTYFQNEAQLEKSRLLSDRFSAERPKGSFSTLEIQRTEQGDSAMYLCASSPGWGGNYEQYFGPGTRLTVT.